One and the same sample provided the 4 T cell receptor beta chains below, sequenced in a study of T cell changes during pregnancy in multiple sclerosis. Sequencing was performed with immunoSEQ multiplex PCR; in TCRdb, only in-frame clones are kept and a portion is missing. The data show about 28,000 clones, with around 89% seen just once and more than 3% held by the top ten. The sequenced sample was CD4+ T cells from peripheral blood mononuclear cells, obtained in the first trimester of pregnancy. These TCRs come from a female donor in good health, enrolled as a control in a pregnancy study.

The chain uses TRBV19 and TRBJ1-2; 7 bases line up with TRBD1. There are 14 residues in the CDR3. J gave up 2 bases and V 4 bases, and 4 bases lay outside the gene matches. Germline-derived CDR1 and CDR2 are LNHDA and SQIVND (reference sequence). The CDR3 protein is CASSRDSTNYGYTF. The CDR3 DNA reads as TGTGCCAGTAGTAGGGACAGTACAAACTATGGCTACACCTTC. Filled out from reference TRBV19 and TRBJ1-2, the complete variable domain reads DGGITQSPKYLFRKEGQNVTLSCEQNLNHDAMYWYRQDPGQGLRLIYYSQIVNDFQKGDIAEGYSVSREKKESFPLTVTSAQKNPTAFYLCASSRDSTNYGYTFGSGTRLTVV.

V and J are TRBV7-2 and TRBJ2-1, with 9 nucleotides matching TRBD2. Germline V lookup: CDR1 SGHTA, CDR2 FQGNSA. V trimming: 5 bases; J trimming: 4 bases; junction bases outside the gene matches: 6. This CDR3 comprises 15 residues. CDR3 residues: CASSPYSGSYNEQFF. In DNA form, the CDR3 reads TGTGCCAGCAGCCCATATAGCGGGAGTTACAATGAGCAGTTCTTC.

The CDR3 is CASSRTSLETQYF. The CDR3 DNA is TGTGCCAGCAGCAGGACTAGCTTGGAGACCCAGTACTTC. The rearrangement uses TRBV5-6 and TRBJ2-5; 8 bases are shared with TRBD2. The CDR3 covers 13 residues. Germline V gives CDR1 SGHDT, CDR2 YYEEEE. The trim removed 4 bases at V and 5 bases at J, leaving 4 bases unmatched. The full variable domain, rest sourced from reference TRBV5-6 and TRBJ2-5, is DAGVTQSPTHLIKTRGQQVTLRCSPKSGHDTVSWYQQALGQGPQFIFQYYEEEERQRGNFPDRFSGHQFPNYSSELNVNALLLGDSALYLCASSRTSLETQYFGPGTRLLVL.

The chain carries TRBV6-5 and TRBJ2-5; 10 nucleotides align to TRBD1. The V and J ends lost 6 bases and 5 bases, in that order; junction bases with no gene match: 9. The CDR3 spans 15 residues. Germline V gene sequence: CDR1 MNHEY, CDR2 SVGAGI. Written as DNA, the CDR3 is TGTGCCAGCAGGGGGGGGACAGGGGACGGCGAGACCCAGTACTTC. As protein: CASRGGTGDGETQYF.